Shown below are 28 T cell receptor beta chains from a single sample sequenced in a study of T cell responses to AZD1222 COVID-19 vaccine. Only in-frame clones appear in the TCRdb table, and some are missing; sequencing was by immunoSEQ multiplex PCR. This table holds 60,000 to 85,000 clones, about nine tenths found once. The input for sequencing was peripheral blood, taken 28 days after the second AZD1222 dose. These receptors were taken from an adult who received the AZD1222 COVID-19 vaccine.

This rearrangement joins TRBV29-1 to TRBJ2-7; possibly TRBD2 for D (6 bases). CDR1 and CDR2 (germline): SQVTM, ANQGSEA. Between the trimmed V and J ends, which lost 5 bases and 6 bases, there was a span of 20 bases. This CDR3 contains 14 residues. This chain's CDR3 is CSVSPPGGGVEQYF. CDR3 bases: TGCAGCGTTTCTCCCCCCGGTGGAGGGGTCGAGCAGTACTTC.

The chain is built from TRBV28 and TRBJ1-4; D remains ambiguous. Germline assignment: CDR1 MDHEN and CDR2 SYDVKM. The CDR3 runs to 14 residues. Trimming removed 2 bases from V and 3 bases from J, with 7 bases in between. CDR3 sequence: CASSLVESNEKLFF. CDR3 sequence (DNA): TGTGCCAGCAGTTTAGTGGAATCTAATGAAAAACTGTTTTTT.

Here the CDR3 DNA reads TGTGCCAGCAGCCAACACAGGGGAGGCACTGAAGCTTTCTTT. It yields the protein CASSQHRGGTEAFF. The chain combines TRBV3-1 (or the pseudogene TRBV3-2) with TRBJ1-1; 7 nucleotides line up with TRBD1. The CDR3 contains 14 residues. From germline, CDR1 is LGHDT and CDR2 YNNKEL (reference sequence). V was clipped by 2 bases and J by 4 bases; unmatched bases: 4.

The chain joins TRBV4-2 to TRBJ1-1; 8 bases agree with TRBD1. V gave up 4 bases and J gave up 4 bases; unmatched junction bases: 11. The CDR3 runs to 16 residues. CDR1 is LGHNA and CDR2 is YNFKEQ in the germline V gene. The CDR3 DNA follows: TGTGCCAGCAGCCCCTTTCCACAGGGGGTATTCACTGAAGCTTTCTTT. This sequence encodes CASSPFPQGVFTEAFF.

In its sample, this clone was seen once. The V call is TRBV27, the J call TRBJ1-5; D is perhaps TRBD1 (5 bases). Germline-derived CDR1 and CDR2 are MNHEY and SMNVEV (reference sequence). There are 14 residues in the CDR3. Trimming removed 6 bases from V and 3 bases from J, with 12 bases in between. The CDR3 region has the DNA TGTGCCAGCAGCCGTGCCAGGGTCAATCAGCCCCAGCATTTT. Translating gives CASSRARVNQPQHF.

V and J are TRBV6-2 or TRBV6-3 and TRBJ2-5, with TRBD2 matching 13 bases. CDR3 length: 17 amino acids. The germline gives CDR1 MNHEY, CDR2 SVGEGT. With V trimmed by 5 bases and J by 5 bases, 11 bases remained unmatched. The CDR3 sequence: CASSKGGTSGVRETQYF. CDR3 nucleotide sequence: TGTGCCAGCAGTAAGGGTGGGACTAGCGGGGTGCGTGAGACCCAGTACTTC.

The genes are TRBV29-1 and TRBJ1-4; D unresolved. CDR1 SQVTM and CDR2 ANQGSEA come from the germline V gene. The V gene lost 4 bases and the J gene lost 0 bases, with 12 bases spanning the gap. The CDR3 totals 15 residues. The CDR3 spells CSVAAQEATNEKLFF. The CDR3 DNA is TGCAGCGTTGCGGCTCAGGAGGCAACTAATGAAAAACTGTTTTTT.

The V and J genes are TRBV2 and TRBJ2-2; tentative D call: TRBD2 (5 bases). Trimming shortened V by 11 bases and J by 13 bases, and 17 bases separated the two germline ends. The CDR3 is 11 amino acids. Germline-derived CDR1 and CDR2 are SNHLY and FYNNEI. CDR3 nucleotides: TGTGCCCCCCAATTTGAGGGTGGGCTGTTTTTT. Amino acid sequence: CAPQFEGGLFF.

The V call is TRBV12-3 or TRBV12-4, the J call TRBJ1-1; weak D call: TRBD1 (5 bases). Trimming cost V 6 bases and J 1 base, with 9 bases left between them. The CDR3 sequence is 13 residues long. The CDR3 coding sequence is TGTGCCAGCAGATCCGGACAGAACACTGAAGCTTTCTTT. Amino acids: CASRSGQNTEAFF.

The rearrangement links TRBV5-1 to TRBJ1-2, with 7 positions matching TRBD1. With V trimmed by 4 bases and J by 4 bases, 7 bases remained unmatched. Germline V lookup: CDR1 SGHRS, CDR2 YFSETQ. The CDR3 runs 14 residues. The CDR3 nucleotides read TGCGCCAGCAGCCAGGACAGGATCCTCTATGGCTACACCTTC. This encodes CASSQDRILYGYTF. Variable domain in full (rest from reference TRBV5-1 and TRBJ1-2): KAGVTQTPRYLIKTRGQQVTLSCSPISGHRSVSWYQQTPGQGLQFLFEYFSETQRNKGNFPGRFSGRQFSNSRSEMNVSTLELGDSALYLCASSQDRILYGYTFGSGTRLTVV.

The V and J genes are TRBV5-6 and TRBJ1-2; 8 nucleotides align to TRBD1. Germline assignment: CDR1 SGHDT and CDR2 YYEEEE. The CDR3 contains 15 residues. Trimming removed 0 bases from V and 8 bases from J; junction bases left unmatched: 9. CDR3 coding DNA: TGTGCCAGCAGCTTGGGGCCCAGGGGGCGCGGGGGCTACACCTTC. It specifies CASSLGPRGRGGYTF.

This chain joins TRBV25-1 and TRBJ1-2, with D perhaps matching TRBD1 (5 bases). Trimming took off 5 bases at V and 5 bases at J, with 18 bases between the two ends. Germline lookup yields CDR1 MGHDK and CDR2 SYGVNS. The CDR3 loop spans 15 amino acids. DNA for the CDR3: TGTGCCAGCAGTCCCCCACGGGGGGTGGAATATGGCTACACCTTC. Its protein product is CASSPPRGVEYGYTF.

The V gene is TRBV2, the J gene TRBJ1-5, with 9 bases aligning to TRBD1. Germline values: CDR1 SNHLY, CDR2 FYNNEI. The CDR3 covers 14 residues. Unmatched junction bases numbered 5, after V lost 5 bases and J lost 6 bases. CDR3 sequence: CASSSDRGVQPQHF. CDR3 sequence (DNA): TGTGCCAGCAGTTCCGACAGGGGGGTTCAGCCCCAGCATTTT.

This chain connects TRBV12-3 or TRBV12-4 to TRBJ1-2, with D possibly being TRBD1 (6 bases). V was shortened by 7 bases and J by 4 bases, with 13 bases between the two germline ends. This CDR3 region has 13 residues. Written as DNA, the CDR3 is TGTGCCAGCAAATCCGGGGGCGCCTATGGCTACACCTTC. Translated: CASKSGGAYGYTF.

A note on this clone: Compared with germline, one end of the junction differs, possibly owing to a read error. The chain joins TRBV30 to TRBJ2-7; D may be TRBD1 (6 bases). Germline values: CDR1 GTSNPN, CDR2 SVGIG (reference sequence). The CDR3 runs to 12 residues. CDR3 bases: TGTGCCTGGAGCGCAAGAGTCGGGACAAAGGACTTC. This gives the protein CAWSARVGTKDF. Looking up the rest from reference TRBV30 and TRBJ2-7 gives the full variable domain: SQTIHQWPATLVQPVGSPLSLECTVEGTSNPNLYWYRQAAGRGLQLLFYSVGIGQISSEVPQNLSASRPQDRQFILSSKKLLLSDSGFYLCAWSARVGTKDFGPGTRLTVT.

This clone was observed a few times. CDR3 sequence reads: CASSLDSVELNTEAFF. As DNA, the CDR3 is TGTGCCAGCTCACTGGACAGTGTAGAATTGAACACTGAAGCTTTCTTT. The chain uses TRBV18 and TRBJ1-1; the D gene is possibly TRBD1 (6 bases). V dropped 4 bases and J dropped 0 bases, with 15 bases sitting between them. Germline CDR1 and CDR2: KGHSH and LQKENI. The CDR3 has 16 amino acids.

The chain uses TRBV5-1 and TRBJ2-5; D might be TRBD1 (5 bases). V was clipped by 1 base and J by 0 bases, with 16 bases between them. CDR3 size: 17 residues. CDR1 and CDR2 (germline): SGHRS, YFSETQ. CDR3 amino acids: CASSLPGRSLYQETQYF. In nucleotides, the CDR3 is TGCGCCAGCAGCTTGCCAGGGCGGTCTTTGTACCAAGAGACCCAGTACTTC.

This clone was observed a few times. J is TRBJ2-3 and V is TRBV4-2; a possible D gene is TRBD2 (6 bases). The CDR3 totals 13 residues. Germline assignment: CDR1 LGHNA and CDR2 YNFKEQ. V was clipped by 3 bases and J by 7 bases, with 11 bases between them. In nucleotides, the CDR3 is TGTGCCAGCAGCCAGCCGGGGGAAAATACGCAGTATTTT. Encoded protein: CASSQPGENTQYF.

A single count supports this clone. The chain links TRBV4-1 to TRBJ1-1; weak D call: TRBD1 (5 bases). V lost 3 bases to trimming and J lost 5 bases, with 13 bases between them. CDR1 and CDR2 (germline): MGHRA, YSYEKL. There are 14 residues in the CDR3. The CDR3 sequence: CASSQPAGGTEAFF. In nucleotides, the CDR3 is TGCGCCAGCAGCCAGCCGGCCGGGGGTACTGAAGCTTTCTTT.

The genes are TRBV19 and TRBJ1-2; D might be TRBD1 (5 bases). Deletions cut 4 bases from V and 3 bases from J, with 18 bases between. Germline CDR1 and CDR2: LNHDA and SQIVND (reference sequence). The CDR3 runs to 16 residues. As DNA, the CDR3 is TGTGCCAGTAGTACGACCCCCTTGGACATGGACTATGGCTACACCTTC. It encodes CASSTTPLDMDYGYTF. Together with reference TRBV19 and TRBJ1-2, the CDR3 gives the full variable domain: DGGITQSPKYLFRKEGQNVTLSCEQNLNHDAMYWYRQDPGQGLRLIYYSQIVNDFQKGDIAEGYSVSREKKESFPLTVTSAQKNPTAFYLCASSTTPLDMDYGYTFGSGTRLTVV.

The rearrangement links TRBV21-1 to TRBJ1-4; the table's D call TRBD1 went unverified against the DNA. TRBV21-1 is an annotated pseudogene. The CDR3 runs to 17 residues. The CDR3 DNA is TGTGCCAGCAGCAAAGGACAGGGACAGGGCTTTAATGAAAAACTGTTTTTT. This codes for CASSKGQGQGFNEKLFF.

The chain carries TRBV3-1 (or the pseudogene TRBV3-2) and TRBJ2-7, with 8 positions matching TRBD1. CDR3 length: 14 amino acids. Germline V CDR1 and CDR2: LGHDT, YNNKEL (reference sequence). With 5 bases clipped from V and 2 bases from J, the junction kept 5 bases outside the gene matches. The CDR3 bases are TGTGCCAGCAGCTTAGGACAGGGTACCTACGAGCAGTACTTC. This encodes CASSLGQGTYEQYF.

CDR3 DNA: TGTGCCAGCACCAAGACAGGGGGCACTGAAGCTTTCTTT. This encodes CASTKTGGTEAFF. V is TRBV25-1 and J is TRBJ1-1; 9 bases align to TRBD1. Germline loops: CDR1 MGHDK, CDR2 SYGVNS. The trim removed 7 bases at V and 4 bases at J, leaving 4 bases unmatched. The CDR3 is 13 amino acids. The full variable domain, in which reference TRBV25-1 and TRBJ1-1 provide the parts outside the CDR3, is EADIYQTPRYLVIGTGKKITLECSQTMGHDKMYWYQQDPGMELHLIHYSYGVNSTEKGDLSSESTVSRIRTEHFPLTLESARPSHTSQYLCASTKTGGTEAFFGQGTRLTVV.

The gene calls are TRBV6-4 and TRBJ2-3; D gene unclear. V lost 0 bases to trimming and J lost 3 bases, with 4 bases between them. CDR3 length: 13 residues. CDR1 and CDR2 (germline): MRHNA, SNTAGT. CDR3 coding DNA: TGTGCCAGCAGTGACTCGATTACAGATACGCAGTATTTT. This translates into CASSDSITDTQYF.

This chain connects TRBV19 to TRBJ1-2; D is ambiguous. Trimming stripped 3 bases from V and 3 bases from J, with 8 bases between. Germline CDR1 and CDR2: LNHDA and SQIVND (reference sequence). This CDR3 contains 13 residues. The DNA for the CDR3 is TGTGCCAGTAGTATTCAGGTCCACTATGGCTACACCTTC. Residues: CASSIQVHYGYTF.

The chain couples TRBV3-1 (or the pseudogene TRBV3-2) to TRBJ2-1, with 15 bases fitting TRBD2. The length of the CDR3 is 18 residues. Germline values: CDR1 LGHDT, CDR2 YNNKEL (reference sequence). V lost 4 bases to trimming and J lost 0 bases; unmatched junction nucleotides: 4. The CDR3: CASSRTSGGGSSYNEQFF. The CDR3 DNA follows: TGTGCCAGCAGCCGGACTAGCGGGGGGGGAAGCTCCTACAATGAGCAGTTCTTC.

This chain connects TRBV11-2 to TRBJ2-1; 8 bases agree with TRBD2. The V gene's germline CDR1 is SGHAT and CDR2 FQNNGV. The J segment lost 10 bases and the V segment lost 2 bases, leaving 7 bases of the junction unmatched. CDR3 size: 14 residues. The CDR3 loop reads CASSLSGGPLEQFF. CDR3 coding DNA: TGTGCCAGCAGCTTATCGGGGGGGCCCTTAGAGCAGTTCTTC.

The rearrangement joins TRBV19 to TRBJ1-4; D perhaps matches TRBD1 (5 bases). Trimming took off 8 bases at V and 3 bases at J, with 10 bases between the two ends. The CDR3 loop spans 13 amino acids. The germline gives CDR1 LNHDA, CDR2 SQIVND (reference sequence). CDR3 residues: CASHLGANEKLFF. The CDR3 DNA reads as TGTGCCAGTCATCTGGGGGCTAATGAAAAACTGTTTTTT.